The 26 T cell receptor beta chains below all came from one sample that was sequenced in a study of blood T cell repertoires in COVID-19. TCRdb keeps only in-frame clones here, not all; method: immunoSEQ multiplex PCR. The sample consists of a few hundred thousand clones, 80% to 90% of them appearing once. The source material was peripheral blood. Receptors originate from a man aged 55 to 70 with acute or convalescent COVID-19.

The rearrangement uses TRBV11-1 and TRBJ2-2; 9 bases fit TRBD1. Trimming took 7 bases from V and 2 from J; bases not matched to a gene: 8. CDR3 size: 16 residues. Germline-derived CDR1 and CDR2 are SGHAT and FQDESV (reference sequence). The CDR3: CASTIGTGLNTGELFF. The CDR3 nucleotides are TGTGCCAGCACCATCGGGACAGGGTTAAACACCGGGGAGCTGTTTTTT.

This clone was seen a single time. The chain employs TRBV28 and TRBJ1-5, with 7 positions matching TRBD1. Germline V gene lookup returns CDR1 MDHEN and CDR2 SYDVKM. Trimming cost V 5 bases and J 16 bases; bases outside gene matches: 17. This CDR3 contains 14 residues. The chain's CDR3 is CASSPHIQGEIIHF. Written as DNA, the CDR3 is TGTGCCAGCAGTCCGCATATCCAGGGGGAGATAATACATTTT. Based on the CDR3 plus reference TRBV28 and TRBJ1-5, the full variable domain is DVKVTQSSRYLVKRTGEKVFLECVQDMDHENMFWYRQDPGLGLRLIYFSYDVKMKEKGDIPEGYSVSREKKERFSLILESASTNQTSMYLCASSPHIQGEIIHFGDGTRLSIL.

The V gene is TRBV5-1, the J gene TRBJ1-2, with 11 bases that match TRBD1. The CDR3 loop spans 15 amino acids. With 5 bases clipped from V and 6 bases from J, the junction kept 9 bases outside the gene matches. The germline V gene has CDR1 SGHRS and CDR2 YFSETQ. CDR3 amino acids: CASRSRTGGEDGYTF. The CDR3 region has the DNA TGCGCCAGCAGATCCAGGACAGGGGGCGAGGATGGCTACACCTTC. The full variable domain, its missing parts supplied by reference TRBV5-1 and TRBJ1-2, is KAGVTQTPRYLIKTRGQQVTLSCSPISGHRSVSWYQQTPGQGLQFLFEYFSETQRNKGNFPGRFSGRQFSNSRSEMNVSTLELGDSALYLCASRSRTGGEDGYTFGSGTRLTVV.

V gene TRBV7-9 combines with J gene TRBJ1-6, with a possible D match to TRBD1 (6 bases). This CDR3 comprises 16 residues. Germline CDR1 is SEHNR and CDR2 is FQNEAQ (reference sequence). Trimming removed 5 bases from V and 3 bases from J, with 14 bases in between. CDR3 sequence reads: CASSPTGTLYNSPLHF. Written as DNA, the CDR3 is TGTGCCAGCAGCCCCACAGGGACGCTCTATAATTCACCCCTCCACTTT.

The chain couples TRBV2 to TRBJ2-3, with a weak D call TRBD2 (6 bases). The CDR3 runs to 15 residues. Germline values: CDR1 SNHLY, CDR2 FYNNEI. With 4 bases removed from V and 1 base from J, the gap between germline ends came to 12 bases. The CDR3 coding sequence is TGTGCCAGCAGTGGAGAGGGACTTGGCACAGATACGCAGTATTTT. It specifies CASSGEGLGTDTQYF.

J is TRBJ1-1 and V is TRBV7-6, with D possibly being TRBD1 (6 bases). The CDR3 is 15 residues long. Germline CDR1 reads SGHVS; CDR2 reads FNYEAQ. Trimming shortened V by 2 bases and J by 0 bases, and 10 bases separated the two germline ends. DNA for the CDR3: TGTGCCAGCAGCTTATTAGGGGGAATGAACACTGAAGCTTTCTTT. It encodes CASSLLGGMNTEAFF.

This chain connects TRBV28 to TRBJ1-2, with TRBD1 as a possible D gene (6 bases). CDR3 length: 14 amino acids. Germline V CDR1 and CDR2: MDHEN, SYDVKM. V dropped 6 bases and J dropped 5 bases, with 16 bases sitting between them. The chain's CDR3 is CASRGQGQGYGYTF. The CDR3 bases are TGTGCCAGCAGGGGTCAGGGGCAAGGGTATGGCTACACCTTC.

The CDR3 spells CASSPLGFSYNEQFF. CDR3 nucleotide sequence: TGTGCCAGCAGCCCCCTCGGGTTCTCCTACAATGAGCAGTTCTTC. The chain couples TRBV7-3 to TRBJ2-1; D not certain. The length of the CDR3 is 15 residues. V was shortened by 5 bases and J by 0 bases, with 11 bases between the two germline ends. Germline V gene data show CDR1 as SGHTA and CDR2 as FQGTGA.

This CDR3 is CASSWRLAGGYTDTQYF. The CDR3 DNA is TGTGCCAGCAGCTGGCGACTAGCGGGAGGATACACAGATACGCAGTATTTT. The chain uses TRBV11-2 and TRBJ2-3; 13 bases map to TRBD2. This CDR3 is built from 17 residues. Germline V gives CDR1 SGHAT, CDR2 FQNNGV. Trimming at V came to 4 bases and at J to 2 bases, leaving 6 bases not matched to a gene.

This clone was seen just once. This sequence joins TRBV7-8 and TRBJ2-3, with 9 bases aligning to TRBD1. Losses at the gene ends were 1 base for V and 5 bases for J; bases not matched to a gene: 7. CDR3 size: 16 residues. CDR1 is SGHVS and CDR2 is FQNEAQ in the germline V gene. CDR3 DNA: TGTGCCAGCAGCTTAGTGACAGGGGGGCAACAAGATACGCAGTATTTT. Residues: CASSLVTGGQQDTQYF.

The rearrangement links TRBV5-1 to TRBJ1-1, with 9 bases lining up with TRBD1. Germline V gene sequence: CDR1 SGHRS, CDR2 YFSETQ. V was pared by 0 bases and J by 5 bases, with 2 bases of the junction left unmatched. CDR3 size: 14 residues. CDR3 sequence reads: CASSLGTGETEAFF. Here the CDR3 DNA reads TGCGCCAGCAGCTTGGGGACAGGGGAAACTGAAGCTTTCTTT.

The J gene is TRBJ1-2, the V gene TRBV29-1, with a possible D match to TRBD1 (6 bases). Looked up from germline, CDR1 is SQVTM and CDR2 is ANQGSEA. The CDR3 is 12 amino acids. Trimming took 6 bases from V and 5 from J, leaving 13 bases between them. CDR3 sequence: CSVDRGGYGYTF. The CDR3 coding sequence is TGCAGCGTAGACAGAGGGGGTTATGGCTACACCTTC.

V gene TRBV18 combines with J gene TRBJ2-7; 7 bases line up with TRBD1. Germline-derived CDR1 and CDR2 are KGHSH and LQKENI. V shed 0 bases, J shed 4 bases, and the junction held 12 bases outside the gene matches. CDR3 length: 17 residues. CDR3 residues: CASSPPGSDDRAYEQYF. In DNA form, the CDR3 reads TGTGCCAGCTCACCACCCGGGTCAGATGACAGGGCTTACGAGCAGTACTTC.

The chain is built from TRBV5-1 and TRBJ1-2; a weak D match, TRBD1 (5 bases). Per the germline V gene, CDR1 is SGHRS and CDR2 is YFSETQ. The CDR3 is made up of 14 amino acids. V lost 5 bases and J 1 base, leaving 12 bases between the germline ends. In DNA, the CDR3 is TGCGCCAGCAGATCCGTGGGGGGTAACTATGGCTACACCTTC. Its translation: CASRSVGGNYGYTF.

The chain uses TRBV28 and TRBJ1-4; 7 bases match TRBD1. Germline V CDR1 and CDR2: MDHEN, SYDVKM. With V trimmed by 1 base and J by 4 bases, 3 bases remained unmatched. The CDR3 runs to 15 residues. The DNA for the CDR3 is TGTGCCAGCAGTTTATATGGGACAGTTAATGAAAAACTGTTTTTT. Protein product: CASSLYGTVNEKLFF. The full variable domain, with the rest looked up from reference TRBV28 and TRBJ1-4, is DVKVTQSSRYLVKRTGEKVFLECVQDMDHENMFWYRQDPGLGLRLIYFSYDVKMKEKGDIPEGYSVSREKKERFSLILESASTNQTSMYLCASSLYGTVNEKLFFGSGTQLSVL.

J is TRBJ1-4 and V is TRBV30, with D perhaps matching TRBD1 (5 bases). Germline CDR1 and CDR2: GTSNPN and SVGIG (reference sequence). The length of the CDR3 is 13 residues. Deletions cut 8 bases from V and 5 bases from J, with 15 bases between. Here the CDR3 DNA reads TGTGCCCGCGCGACAGCAAGGAATGAAAAACTGTTTTTT. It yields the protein CARATARNEKLFF.

For the CDR3, the DNA is TGTGCCACCAGCGGACCGGGACAGGGGGGCAATGAGCAGTTCTTC. This gives the protein CATSGPGQGGNEQFF. The chain couples TRBV24-1 to TRBJ2-1; 11 positions match TRBD1. CDR1 KGHDR and CDR2 SFDVKD come from the germline V gene. With 7 bases clipped from V and 6 bases from J, the junction kept 7 bases outside the gene matches. There are 15 residues in the CDR3.

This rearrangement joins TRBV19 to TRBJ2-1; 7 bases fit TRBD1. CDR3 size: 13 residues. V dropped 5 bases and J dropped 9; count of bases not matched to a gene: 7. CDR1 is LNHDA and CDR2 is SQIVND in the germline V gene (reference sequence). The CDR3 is CASSSDRASEQFF. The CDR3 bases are TGTGCCAGTAGTTCCGACAGGGCGAGTGAGCAGTTCTTC.

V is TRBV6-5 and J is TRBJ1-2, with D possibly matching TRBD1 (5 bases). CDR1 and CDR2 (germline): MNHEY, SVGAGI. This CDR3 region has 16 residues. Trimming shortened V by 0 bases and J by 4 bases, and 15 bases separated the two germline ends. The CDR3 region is CASSYSSGSWGYGYTF. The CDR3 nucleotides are TGTGCCAGCAGTTACTCTTCAGGGTCGTGGGGCTATGGCTACACCTTC.

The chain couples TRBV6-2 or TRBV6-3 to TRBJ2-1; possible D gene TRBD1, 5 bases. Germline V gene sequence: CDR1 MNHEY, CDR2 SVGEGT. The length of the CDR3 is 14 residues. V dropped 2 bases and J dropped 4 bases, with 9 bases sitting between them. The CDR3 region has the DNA TGTGCCAGCAGTTACGGCGACAGTTACAATGAGCAGTTCTTC. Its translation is CASSYGDSYNEQFF.

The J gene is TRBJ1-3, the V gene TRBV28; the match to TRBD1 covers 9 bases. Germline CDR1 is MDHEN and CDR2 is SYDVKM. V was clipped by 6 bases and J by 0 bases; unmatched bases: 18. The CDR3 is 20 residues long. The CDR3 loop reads CASRPPPRDREGNSGNTIYF. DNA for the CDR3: TGTGCCAGCAGACCCCCGCCCCGGGACAGGGAGGGGAACTCTGGAAACACCATATATTTT.

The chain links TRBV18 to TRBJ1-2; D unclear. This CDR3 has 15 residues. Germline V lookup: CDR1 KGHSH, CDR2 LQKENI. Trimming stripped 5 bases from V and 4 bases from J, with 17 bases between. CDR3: CASSAAPGNGYGYTF. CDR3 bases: TGTGCCAGCTCAGCAGCTCCGGGGAATGGCTATGGCTACACCTTC.

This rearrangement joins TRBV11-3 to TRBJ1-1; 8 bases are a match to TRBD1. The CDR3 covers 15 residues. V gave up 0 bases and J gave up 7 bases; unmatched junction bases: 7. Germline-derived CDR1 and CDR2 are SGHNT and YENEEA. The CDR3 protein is CASSLEGDRGFEAFF. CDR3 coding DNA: TGTGCCAGCAGCTTAGAAGGAGACAGGGGATTTGAAGCTTTCTTT.

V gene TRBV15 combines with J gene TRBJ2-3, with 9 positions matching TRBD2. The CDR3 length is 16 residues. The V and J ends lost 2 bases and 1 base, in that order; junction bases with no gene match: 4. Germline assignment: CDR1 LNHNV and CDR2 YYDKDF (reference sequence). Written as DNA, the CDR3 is TGTGCCACCAGCAGATTTACTAGCGGGCGCACAGATACGCAGTATTTT. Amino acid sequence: CATSRFTSGRTDTQYF.

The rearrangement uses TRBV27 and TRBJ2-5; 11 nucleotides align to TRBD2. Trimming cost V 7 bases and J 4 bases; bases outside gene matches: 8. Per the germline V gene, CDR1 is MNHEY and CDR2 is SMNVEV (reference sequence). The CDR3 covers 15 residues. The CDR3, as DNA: TGTGCCAGCACCCCTCTAGGACTAGCGGGAGAGACCCAGTACTTC. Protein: CASTPLGLAGETQYF.

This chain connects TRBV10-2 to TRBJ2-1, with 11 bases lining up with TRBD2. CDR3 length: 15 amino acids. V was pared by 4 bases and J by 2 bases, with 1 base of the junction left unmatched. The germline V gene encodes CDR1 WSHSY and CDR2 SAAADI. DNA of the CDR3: TGCGCCAGCAGTGTAGCGGGAGGGGCCTACAATGAGCAGTTCTTC. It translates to CASSVAGGAYNEQFF.